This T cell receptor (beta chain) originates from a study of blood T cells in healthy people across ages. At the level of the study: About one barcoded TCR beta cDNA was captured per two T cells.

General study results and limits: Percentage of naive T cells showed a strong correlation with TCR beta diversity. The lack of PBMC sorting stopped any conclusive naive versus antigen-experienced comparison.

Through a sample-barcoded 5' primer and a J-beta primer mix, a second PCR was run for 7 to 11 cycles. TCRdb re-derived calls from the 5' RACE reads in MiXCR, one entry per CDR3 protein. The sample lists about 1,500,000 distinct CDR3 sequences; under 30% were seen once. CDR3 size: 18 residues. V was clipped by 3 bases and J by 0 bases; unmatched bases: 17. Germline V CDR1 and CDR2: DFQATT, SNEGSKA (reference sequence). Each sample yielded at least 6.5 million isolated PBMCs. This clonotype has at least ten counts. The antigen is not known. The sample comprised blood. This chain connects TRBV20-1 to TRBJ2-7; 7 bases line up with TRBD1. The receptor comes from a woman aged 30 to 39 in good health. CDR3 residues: CSARSVRGPNPYSYEQYF. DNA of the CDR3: TGCAGTGCTAGGTCCGTGAGGGGGCCCAACCCTTACTCCTACGAGCAGTACTTC.